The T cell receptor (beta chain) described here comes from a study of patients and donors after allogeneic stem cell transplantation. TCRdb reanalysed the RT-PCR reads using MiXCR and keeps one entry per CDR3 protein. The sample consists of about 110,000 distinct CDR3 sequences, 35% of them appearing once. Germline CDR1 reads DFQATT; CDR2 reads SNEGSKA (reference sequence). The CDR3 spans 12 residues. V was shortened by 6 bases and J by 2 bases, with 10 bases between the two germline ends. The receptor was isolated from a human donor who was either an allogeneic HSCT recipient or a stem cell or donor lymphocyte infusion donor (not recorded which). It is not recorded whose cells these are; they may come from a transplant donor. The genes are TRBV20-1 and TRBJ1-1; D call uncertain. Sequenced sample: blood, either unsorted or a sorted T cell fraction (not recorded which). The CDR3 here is CSAKGPNTEAFF. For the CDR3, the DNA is TGCAGTGCCAAGGGTCCTAACACTGAAGCTTTCTTT.